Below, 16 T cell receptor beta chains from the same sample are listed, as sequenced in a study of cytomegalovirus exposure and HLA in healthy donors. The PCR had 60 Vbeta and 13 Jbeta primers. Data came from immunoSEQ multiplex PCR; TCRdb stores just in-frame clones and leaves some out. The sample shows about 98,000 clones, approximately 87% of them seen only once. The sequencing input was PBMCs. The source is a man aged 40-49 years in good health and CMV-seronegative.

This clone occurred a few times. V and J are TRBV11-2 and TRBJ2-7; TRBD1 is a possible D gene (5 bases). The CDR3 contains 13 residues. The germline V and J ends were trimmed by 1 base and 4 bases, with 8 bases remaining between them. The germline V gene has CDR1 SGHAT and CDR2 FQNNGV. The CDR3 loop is CASSLVSGYEQYF. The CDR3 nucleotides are TGTGCCAGCAGCTTAGTATCAGGGTACGAGCAGTACTTC.

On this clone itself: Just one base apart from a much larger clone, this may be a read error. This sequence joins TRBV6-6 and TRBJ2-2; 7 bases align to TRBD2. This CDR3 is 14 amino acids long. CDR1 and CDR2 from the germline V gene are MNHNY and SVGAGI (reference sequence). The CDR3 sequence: CASSQERNRGGLFF. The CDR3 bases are TGTGCCAGCAGCCAGGAAAGGAACCGCGGGGGGCTGTTTTTT.

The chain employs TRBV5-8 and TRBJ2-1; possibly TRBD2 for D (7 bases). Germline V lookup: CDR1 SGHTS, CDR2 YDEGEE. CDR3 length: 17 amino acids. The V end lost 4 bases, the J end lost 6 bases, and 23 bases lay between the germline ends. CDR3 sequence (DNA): TGTGCCAGCAGCCGTGATTTTGGGGGGGGGCTCTCCAATGAGCAGTTCTTC. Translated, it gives CASSRDFGGGLSNEQFF.

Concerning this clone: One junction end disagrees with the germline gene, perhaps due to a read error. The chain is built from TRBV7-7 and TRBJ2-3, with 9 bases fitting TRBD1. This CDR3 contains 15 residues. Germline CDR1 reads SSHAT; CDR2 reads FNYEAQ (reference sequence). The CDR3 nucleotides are TGTGCTAGCAGCTTAGGGACAGGGAGCACAGATACGCAGTATTTT. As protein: CASSLGTGSTDTQYF.

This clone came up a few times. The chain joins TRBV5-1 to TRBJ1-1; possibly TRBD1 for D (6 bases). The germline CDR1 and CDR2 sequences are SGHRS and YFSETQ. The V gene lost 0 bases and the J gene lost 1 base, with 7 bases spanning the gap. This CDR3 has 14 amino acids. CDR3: CASSLVRGNTEAFF. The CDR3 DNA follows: TGCGCCAGCAGCTTGGTCAGGGGGAACACTGAAGCTTTCTTT.

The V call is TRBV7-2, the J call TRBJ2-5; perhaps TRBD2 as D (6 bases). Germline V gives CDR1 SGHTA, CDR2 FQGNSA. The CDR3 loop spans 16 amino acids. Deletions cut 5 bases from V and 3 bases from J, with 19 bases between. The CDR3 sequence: CASSTPTRGPKETQYF. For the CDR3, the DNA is TGTGCCAGCAGCACCCCGACTAGGGGTCCCAAAGAGACCCAGTACTTC. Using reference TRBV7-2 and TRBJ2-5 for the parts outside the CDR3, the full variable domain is GAGVSQSPSNKVTEKGKDVELRCDPISGHTALYWYRQSLGQGLEFLIYFQGNSAPDKSGLPSDRFSAERTGGSVSTLTIQRTQQEDSAVYLCASSTPTRGPKETQYFGPGTRLLVL.

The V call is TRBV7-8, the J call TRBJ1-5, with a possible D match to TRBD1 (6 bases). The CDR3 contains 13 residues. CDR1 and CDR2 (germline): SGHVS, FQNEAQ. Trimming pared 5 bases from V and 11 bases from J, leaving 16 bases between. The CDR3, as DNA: TGTGCCAGCAGCACGATGCAGGGGTTAGCCCAGCATTTT. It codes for CASSTMQGLAQHF.

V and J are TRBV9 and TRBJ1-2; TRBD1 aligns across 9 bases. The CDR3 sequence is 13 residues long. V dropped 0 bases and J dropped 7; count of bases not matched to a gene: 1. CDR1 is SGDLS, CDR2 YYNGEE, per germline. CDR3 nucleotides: TGTGCCAGCAGCGTAGGGACAGGGGTTGGCTACACCTTC. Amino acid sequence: CASSVGTGVGYTF.

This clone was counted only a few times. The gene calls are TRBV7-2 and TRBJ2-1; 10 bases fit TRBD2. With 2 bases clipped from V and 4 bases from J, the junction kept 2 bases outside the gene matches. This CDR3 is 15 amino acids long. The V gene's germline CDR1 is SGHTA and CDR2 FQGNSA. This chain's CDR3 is CASSLLAGVYNEQFF. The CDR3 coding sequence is TGTGCCAGCAGCTTACTAGCGGGGGTTTACAATGAGCAGTTCTTC.

The CDR3 DNA reads TGTGCCACCAGCAGAGATCTGGGGGACAGGGGGGTTGAGCAGTTCTTC. This sequence encodes CATSRDLGDRGVEQFF. V usage is TRBV15 and J usage is TRBJ2-1, with 11 bases lining up with TRBD1. The trim removed 0 bases at V and 9 bases at J, leaving 7 bases unmatched. The CDR3 is 16 residues long. CDR1 is LNHNV, CDR2 YYDKDF, per germline (reference sequence).

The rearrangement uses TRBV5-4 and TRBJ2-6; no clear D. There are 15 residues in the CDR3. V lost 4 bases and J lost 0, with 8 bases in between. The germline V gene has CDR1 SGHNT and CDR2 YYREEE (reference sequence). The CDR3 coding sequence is TGTGCCAGCAGCCTCTCGTCCTCTGGGGCCAACGTCCTGACTTTC. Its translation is CASSLSSSGANVLTF.

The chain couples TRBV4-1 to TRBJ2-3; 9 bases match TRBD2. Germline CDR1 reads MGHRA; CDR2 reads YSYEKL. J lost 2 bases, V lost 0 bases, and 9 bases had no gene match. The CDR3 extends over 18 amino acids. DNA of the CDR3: TGCGCCAGCAGCCAAGATTACCCCCTAGCGGGGTTCACAGATACGCAGTATTTT. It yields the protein CASSQDYPLAGFTDTQYF.

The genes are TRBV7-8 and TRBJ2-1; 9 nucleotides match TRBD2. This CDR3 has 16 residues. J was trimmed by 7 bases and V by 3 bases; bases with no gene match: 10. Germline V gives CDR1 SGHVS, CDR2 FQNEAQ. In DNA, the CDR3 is TGTGCCAGCAGCTTCAGGAGGCGGGGGGGCCGGAATGAGCAGTTCTTC. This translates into CASSFRRRGGRNEQFF.

CDR3 sequence: CASSLSGLVGNEQFF. In nucleotides, the CDR3 is TGTGCCAGCAGCTTGTCCGGGTTGGTCGGCAATGAGCAGTTCTTC. V usage is TRBV5-6 and J usage is TRBJ2-1, with no clear D. The V gene's germline CDR1 is SGHDT and CDR2 YYEEEE. V shed 1 base and J shed 6 bases, with 14 bases lying between them. The CDR3 covers 15 residues.

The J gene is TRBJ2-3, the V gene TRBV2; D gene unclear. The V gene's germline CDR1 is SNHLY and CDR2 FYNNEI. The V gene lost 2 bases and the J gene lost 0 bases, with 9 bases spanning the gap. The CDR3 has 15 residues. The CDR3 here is CASSELTSSTDTQYF. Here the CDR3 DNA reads TGTGCCAGCAGTGAACTAACTTCTAGCACAGATACGCAGTATTTT.

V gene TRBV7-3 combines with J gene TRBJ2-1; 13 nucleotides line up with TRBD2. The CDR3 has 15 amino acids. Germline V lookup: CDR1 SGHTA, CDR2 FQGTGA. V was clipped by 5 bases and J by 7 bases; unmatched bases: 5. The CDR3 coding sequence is TGTGCCAGCAGCCCTACTAGCGGGGGGGCTAATGAGCAGTTCTTC. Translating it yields CASSPTSGGANEQFF.